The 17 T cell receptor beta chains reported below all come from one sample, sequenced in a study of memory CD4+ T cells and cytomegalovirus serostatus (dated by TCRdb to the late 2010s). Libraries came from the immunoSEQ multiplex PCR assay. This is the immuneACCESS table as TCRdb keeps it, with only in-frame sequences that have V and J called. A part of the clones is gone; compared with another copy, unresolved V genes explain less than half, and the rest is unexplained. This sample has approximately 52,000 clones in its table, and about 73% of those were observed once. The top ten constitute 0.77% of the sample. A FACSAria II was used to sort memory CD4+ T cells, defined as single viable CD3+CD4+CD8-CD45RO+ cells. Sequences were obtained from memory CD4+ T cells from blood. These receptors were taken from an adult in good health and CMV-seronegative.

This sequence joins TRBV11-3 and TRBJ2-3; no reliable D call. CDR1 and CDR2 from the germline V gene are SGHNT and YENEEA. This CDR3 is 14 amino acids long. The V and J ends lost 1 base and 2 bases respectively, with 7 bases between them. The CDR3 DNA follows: TGTGCCAGCAGCTTAGGGCAGCTCACAGATACGCAGTATTTT. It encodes CASSLGQLTDTQYF.

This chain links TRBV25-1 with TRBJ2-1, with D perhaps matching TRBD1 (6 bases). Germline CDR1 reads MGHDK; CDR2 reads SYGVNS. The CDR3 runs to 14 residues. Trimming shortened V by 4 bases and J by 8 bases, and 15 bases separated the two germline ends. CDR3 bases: TGTGCCAGCAGTGGACGGCACAGGGCTCATGAGCAGTTCTTC. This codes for CASSGRHRAHEQFF.

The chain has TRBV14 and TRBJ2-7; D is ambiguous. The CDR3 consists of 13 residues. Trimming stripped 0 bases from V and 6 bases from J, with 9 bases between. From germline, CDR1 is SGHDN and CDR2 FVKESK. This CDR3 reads CASSQDFGAEQYF. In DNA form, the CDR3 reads TGTGCCAGCAGCCAAGATTTCGGTGCCGAGCAGTACTTC.

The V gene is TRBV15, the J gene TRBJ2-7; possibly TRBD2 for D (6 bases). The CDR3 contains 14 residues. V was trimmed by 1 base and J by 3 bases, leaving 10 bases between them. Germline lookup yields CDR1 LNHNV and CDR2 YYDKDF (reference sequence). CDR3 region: CATSRGRGNYEQYF. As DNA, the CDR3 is TGTGCCACCAGCAGAGGTCGCGGGAACTACGAGCAGTACTTC.

The CDR3 nucleotides are TGTGCCAGCAGCTATCAGGCGGGGGTAGATACGCAGTATTTT. Residues: CASSYQAGVDTQYF. The chain couples TRBV5-5 to TRBJ2-3; 7 bases match TRBD2. Germline CDR1 SGHKS, CDR2 YYEKEE (reference sequence). J lost 5 bases, V lost 3 bases, and 6 bases had no gene match. The CDR3 has 14 residues. Combining the CDR3 with reference TRBV5-5 and TRBJ2-3 gives the whole variable domain DAGVTQSPTHLIKTRGQQVTLRCSPISGHKSVSWYQQVLGQGPQFIFQYYEKEERGRGNFPDRFSARQFPNYSSELNVNALLLGDSALYLCASSYQAGVDTQYFGPGTRLTVL.

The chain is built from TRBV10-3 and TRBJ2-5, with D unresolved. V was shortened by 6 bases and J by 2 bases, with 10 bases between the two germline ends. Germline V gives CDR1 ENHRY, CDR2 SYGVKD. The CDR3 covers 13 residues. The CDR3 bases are TGTGCCATCAGATTGGACGCTCAAGAGACCCAGTACTTC. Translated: CAIRLDAQETQYF.

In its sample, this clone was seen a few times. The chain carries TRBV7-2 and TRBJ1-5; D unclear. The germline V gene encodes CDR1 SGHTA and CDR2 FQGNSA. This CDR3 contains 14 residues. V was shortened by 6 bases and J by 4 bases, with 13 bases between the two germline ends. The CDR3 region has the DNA TGTGCCAGCAGGGCAGGAATCGGGAATCAGCCCCAGCATTTT. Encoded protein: CASRAGIGNQPQHF. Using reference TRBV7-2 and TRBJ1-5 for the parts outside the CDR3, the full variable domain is GAGVSQSPSNKVTEKGKDVELRCDPISGHTALYWYRQSLGQGLEFLIYFQGNSAPDKSGLPSDRFSAERTGGSVSTLTIQRTQQEDSAVYLCASRAGIGNQPQHFGDGTRLSIL.

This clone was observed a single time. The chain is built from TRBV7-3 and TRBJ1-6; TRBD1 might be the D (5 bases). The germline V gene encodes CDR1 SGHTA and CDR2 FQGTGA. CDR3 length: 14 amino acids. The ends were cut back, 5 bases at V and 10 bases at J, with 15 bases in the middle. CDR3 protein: CASSLVGGSSPLHF. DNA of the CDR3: TGTGCCAGCAGCCTGGTGGGGGGAAGCTCACCCCTCCACTTT.

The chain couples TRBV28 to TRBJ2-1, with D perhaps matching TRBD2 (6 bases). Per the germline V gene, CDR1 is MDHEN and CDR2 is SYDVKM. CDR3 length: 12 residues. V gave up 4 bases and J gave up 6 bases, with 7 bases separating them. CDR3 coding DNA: TGTGCCAGCAGTTGGACTACCAATGAGCAGTTCTTC. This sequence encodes CASSWTTNEQFF. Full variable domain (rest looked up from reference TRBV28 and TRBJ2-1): DVKVTQSSRYLVKRTGEKVFLECVQDMDHENMFWYRQDPGLGLRLIYFSYDVKMKEKGDIPEGYSVSREKKERFSLILESASTNQTSMYLCASSWTTNEQFFGPGTRLTVL.

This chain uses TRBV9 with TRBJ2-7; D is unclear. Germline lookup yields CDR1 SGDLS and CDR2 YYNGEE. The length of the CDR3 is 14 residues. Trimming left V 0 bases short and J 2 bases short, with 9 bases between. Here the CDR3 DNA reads TGTGCCAGCAGCGTAGGAAACGTCCCCTACGAGCAGTACTTC. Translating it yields CASSVGNVPYEQYF.

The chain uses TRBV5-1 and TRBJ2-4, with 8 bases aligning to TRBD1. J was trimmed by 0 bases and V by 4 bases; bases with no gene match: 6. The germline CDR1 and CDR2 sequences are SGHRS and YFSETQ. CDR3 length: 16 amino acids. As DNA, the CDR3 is TGCGCCAGCAGCCCAGGGACAGGTTCAGCCAAAAACATTCAGTACTTC. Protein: CASSPGTGSAKNIQYF. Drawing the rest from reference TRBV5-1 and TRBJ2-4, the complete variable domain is KAGVTQTPRYLIKTRGQQVTLSCSPISGHRSVSWYQQTPGQGLQFLFEYFSETQRNKGNFPGRFSGRQFSNSRSEMNVSTLELGDSALYLCASSPGTGSAKNIQYFGAGTRLSVL.

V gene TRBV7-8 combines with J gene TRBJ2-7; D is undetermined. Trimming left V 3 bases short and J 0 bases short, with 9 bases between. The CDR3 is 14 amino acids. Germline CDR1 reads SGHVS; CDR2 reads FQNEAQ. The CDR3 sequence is CASSFSSASYEQYF. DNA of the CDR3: TGTGCCAGCAGCTTTTCATCGGCCTCCTACGAGCAGTACTTC.

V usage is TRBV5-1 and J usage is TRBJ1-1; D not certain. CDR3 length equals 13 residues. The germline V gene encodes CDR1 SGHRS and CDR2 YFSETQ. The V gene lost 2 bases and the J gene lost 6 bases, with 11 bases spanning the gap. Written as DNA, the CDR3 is TGCGCCAGCAGCTTACTAACAGATTCTGAAGCTTTCTTT. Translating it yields CASSLLTDSEAFF.

CDR3 nucleotide sequence: TGTGCCACCCAAAGGGACAGGGGCTACGAGCAGTACTTC. Amino acid sequence: CATQRDRGYEQYF. The chain joins TRBV19 to TRBJ2-7; TRBD1 agrees at 10 bases. There are 13 residues in the CDR3. Trimming at V came to 10 bases and at J to 3 bases, leaving 6 bases not matched to a gene. Looked up from germline, CDR1 is LNHDA and CDR2 is SQIVND (reference sequence).

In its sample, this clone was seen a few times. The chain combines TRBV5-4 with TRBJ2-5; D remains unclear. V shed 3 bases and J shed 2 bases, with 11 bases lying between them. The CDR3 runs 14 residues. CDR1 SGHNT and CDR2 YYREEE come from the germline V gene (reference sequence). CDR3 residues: CASSSLKGQETQYF. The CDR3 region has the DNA TGTGCCAGCAGCTCGCTTAAGGGACAAGAGACCCAGTACTTC.

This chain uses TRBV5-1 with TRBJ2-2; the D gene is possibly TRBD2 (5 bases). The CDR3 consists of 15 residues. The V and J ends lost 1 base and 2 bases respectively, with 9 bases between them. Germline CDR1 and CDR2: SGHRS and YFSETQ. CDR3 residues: CASSLRGKNTGELFF. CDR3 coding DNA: TGCGCCAGCAGCTTGAGAGGGAAAAACACCGGGGAGCTGTTTTTT.

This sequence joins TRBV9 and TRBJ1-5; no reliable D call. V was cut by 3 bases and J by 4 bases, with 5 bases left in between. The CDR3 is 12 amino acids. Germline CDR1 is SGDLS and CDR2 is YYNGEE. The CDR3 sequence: CASSAVNQPQHF. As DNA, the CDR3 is TGTGCCAGCAGCGCCGTTAATCAGCCCCAGCATTTT.